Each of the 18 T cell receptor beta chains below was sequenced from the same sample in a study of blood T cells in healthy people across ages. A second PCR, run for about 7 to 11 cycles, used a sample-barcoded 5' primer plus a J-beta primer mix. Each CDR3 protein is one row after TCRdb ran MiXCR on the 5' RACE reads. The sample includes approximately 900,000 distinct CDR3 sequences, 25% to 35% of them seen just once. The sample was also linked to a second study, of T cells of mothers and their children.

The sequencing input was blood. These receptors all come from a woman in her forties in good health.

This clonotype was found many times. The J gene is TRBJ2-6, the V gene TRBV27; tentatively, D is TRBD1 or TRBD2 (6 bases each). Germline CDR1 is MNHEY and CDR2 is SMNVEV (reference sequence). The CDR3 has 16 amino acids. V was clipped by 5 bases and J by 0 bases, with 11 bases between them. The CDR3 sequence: CASSPPGASGANVLTF. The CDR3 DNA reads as TGTGCCAGCAGTCCACCGGGGGCCTCTGGGGCCAACGTCCTGACTTTC.

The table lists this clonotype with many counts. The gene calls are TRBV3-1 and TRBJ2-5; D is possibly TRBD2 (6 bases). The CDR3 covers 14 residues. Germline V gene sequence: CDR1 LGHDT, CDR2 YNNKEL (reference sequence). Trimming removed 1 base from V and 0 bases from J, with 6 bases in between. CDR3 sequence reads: CASSQGRDQETQYF. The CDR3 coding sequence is TGTGCCAGCAGCCAAGGGAGGGACCAAGAGACCCAGTACTTC.

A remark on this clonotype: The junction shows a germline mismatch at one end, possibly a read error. The chain's CDR3 is CAGSQGEQTSYNEQFF. As DNA, the CDR3 is TGCGCCGGCAGCCAAGGAGAACAGACCTCCTACAATGAGCAGTTCTTC. V gene TRBV4-3 combines with J gene TRBJ2-1; no reliable D call. Germline V gene sequence: CDR1 LGHNA, CDR2 YSLEER. The CDR3 is 16 amino acids.

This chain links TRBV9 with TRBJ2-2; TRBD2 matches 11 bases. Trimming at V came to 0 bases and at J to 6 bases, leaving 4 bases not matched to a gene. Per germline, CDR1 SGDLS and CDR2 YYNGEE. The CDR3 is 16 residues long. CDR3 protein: CASSVVLAGGSGELFF. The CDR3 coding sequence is TGTGCCAGCAGCGTAGTTCTAGCGGGGGGCTCCGGGGAGCTGTTTTTT. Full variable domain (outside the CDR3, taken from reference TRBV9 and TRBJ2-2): DSGVTQTPKHLITATGQRVTLRCSPRSGDLSVYWYQQSLDQGLQFLIQYYNGEERAKGNILERFSAQQFPDLHSELNLSSLELGDSALYFCASSVVLAGGSGELFFGEGSRLTVL.

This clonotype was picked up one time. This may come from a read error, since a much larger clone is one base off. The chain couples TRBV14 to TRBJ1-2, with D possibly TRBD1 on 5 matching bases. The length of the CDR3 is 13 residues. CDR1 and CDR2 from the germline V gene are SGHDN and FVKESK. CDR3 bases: TGTGCCAGCAGCCCGACAGCTAACTATGGCCACACCTTC. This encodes CASSPTANYGHTF.

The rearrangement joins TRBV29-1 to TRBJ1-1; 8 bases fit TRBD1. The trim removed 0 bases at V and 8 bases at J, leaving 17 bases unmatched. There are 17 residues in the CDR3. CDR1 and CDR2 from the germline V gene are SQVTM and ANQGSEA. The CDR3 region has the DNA TGCAGCGTTGAAGAAGGATGGGGGAGGACAGGGACGTCAGAAGCTTTCTTT. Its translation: CSVEEGWGRTGTSEAFF. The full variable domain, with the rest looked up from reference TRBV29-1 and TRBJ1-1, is SAVISQKPSRDICQRGTSLTIQCQVDSQVTMMFWYRQQPGQSLTLIATANQGSEATYESGFVIDKFPISRPNLTFSTLTVSNMSPEDSSIYLCSVEEGWGRTGTSEAFFGQGTRLTVV.

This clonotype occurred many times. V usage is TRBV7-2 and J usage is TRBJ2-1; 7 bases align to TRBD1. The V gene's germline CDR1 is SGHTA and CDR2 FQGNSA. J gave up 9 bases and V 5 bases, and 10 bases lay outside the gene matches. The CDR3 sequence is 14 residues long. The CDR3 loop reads CASSTRQGQGEQFF. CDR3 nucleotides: TGTGCCAGCAGCACCAGACAGGGTCAAGGTGAGCAGTTCTTC.

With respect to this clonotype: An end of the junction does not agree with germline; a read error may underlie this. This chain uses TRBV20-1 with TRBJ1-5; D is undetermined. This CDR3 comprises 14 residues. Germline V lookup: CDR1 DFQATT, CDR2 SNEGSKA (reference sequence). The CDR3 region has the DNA TGCAGTGTTAGAGCCGGGGAAAGCAATCAGCCCCAGCATTTT. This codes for CSVRAGESNQPQHF.

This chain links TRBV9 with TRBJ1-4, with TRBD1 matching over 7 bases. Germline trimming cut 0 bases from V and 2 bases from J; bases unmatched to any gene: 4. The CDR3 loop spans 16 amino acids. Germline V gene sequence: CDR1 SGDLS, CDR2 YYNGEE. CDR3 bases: TGTGCCAGCAGCGTAGGCAGGGGGGCCACTAATGAAAAACTGTTTTTT. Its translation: CASSVGRGATNEKLFF.

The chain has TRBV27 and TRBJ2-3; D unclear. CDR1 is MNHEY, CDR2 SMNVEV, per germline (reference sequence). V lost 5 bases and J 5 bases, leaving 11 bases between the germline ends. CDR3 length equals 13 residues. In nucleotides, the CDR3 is TGTGCCAGCAGTCCCTCCGACGGAGATACGCAGTATTTT. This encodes CASSPSDGDTQYF.

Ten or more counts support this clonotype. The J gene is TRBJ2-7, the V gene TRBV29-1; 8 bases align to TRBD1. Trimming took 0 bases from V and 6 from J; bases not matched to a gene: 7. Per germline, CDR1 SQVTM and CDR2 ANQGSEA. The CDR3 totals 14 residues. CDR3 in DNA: TGCAGCGTTGAAGACTCTGGCAGGGGGCTCGAGCAGTACTTC. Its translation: CSVEDSGRGLEQYF.

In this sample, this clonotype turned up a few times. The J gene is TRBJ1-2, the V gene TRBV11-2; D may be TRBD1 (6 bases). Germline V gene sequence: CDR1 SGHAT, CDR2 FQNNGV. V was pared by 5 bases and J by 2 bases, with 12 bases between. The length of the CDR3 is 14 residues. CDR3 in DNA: TGTGCCAGCAGCAAGAGCCAGGGGAACTATGGCTACACCTTC. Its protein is CASSKSQGNYGYTF.

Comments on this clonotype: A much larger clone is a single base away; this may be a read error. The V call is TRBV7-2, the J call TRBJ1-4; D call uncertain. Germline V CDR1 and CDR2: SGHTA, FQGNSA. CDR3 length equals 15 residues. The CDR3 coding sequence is TGTGCCAGCAGCGCCCGGGCTATTAGAAGTGAAAAACGGTTTTTT. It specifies CASSARAIRSEKRFF.

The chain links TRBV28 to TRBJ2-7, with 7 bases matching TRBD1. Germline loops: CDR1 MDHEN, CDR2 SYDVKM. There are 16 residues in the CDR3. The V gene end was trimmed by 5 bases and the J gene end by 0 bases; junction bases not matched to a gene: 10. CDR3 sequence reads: CASSDPRDRSSYEQYF. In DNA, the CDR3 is TGTGCCAGCAGTGATCCCCGGGACAGAAGCTCCTACGAGCAGTACTTC.

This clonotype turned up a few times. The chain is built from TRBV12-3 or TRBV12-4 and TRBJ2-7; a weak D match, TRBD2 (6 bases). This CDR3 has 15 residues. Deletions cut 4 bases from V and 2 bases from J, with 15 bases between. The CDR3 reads CASSSRGRGTYEQYF. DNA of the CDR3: TGTGCCAGCAGTTCGAGAGGTCGCGGGACCTACGAGCAGTACTTC.

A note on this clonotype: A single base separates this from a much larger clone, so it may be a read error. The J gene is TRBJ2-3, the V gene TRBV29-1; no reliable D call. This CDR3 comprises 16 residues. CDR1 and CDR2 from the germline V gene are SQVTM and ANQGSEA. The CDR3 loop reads CSGIHGGAITTDTRYF. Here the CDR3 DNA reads TGCAGCGGGATCCACGGCGGAGCTATTACCACAGATACGCGGTATTTT.

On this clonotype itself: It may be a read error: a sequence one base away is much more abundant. The CDR3 bases are TGTGCCAGCAGTCGTAGCACAGGGTTCGGGAATGAGCAGTACTTC. Its protein product is CASSRSTGFGNEQYF. V is TRBV7-2 and J is TRBJ2-7; tentative D call: TRBD1 (6 bases). Trimming pared 6 bases from V and 7 bases from J, leaving 22 bases between. Germline V gene sequence: CDR1 SGHTA, CDR2 FQGNSA. The CDR3 is 15 amino acids.

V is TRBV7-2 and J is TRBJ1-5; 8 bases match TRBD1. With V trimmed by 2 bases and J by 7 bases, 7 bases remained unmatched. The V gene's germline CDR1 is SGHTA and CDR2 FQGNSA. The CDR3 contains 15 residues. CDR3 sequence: CASSLSGQGEQPQHF. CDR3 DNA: TGTGCCAGCAGCTTATCCGGACAGGGTGAGCAGCCCCAGCATTTT.